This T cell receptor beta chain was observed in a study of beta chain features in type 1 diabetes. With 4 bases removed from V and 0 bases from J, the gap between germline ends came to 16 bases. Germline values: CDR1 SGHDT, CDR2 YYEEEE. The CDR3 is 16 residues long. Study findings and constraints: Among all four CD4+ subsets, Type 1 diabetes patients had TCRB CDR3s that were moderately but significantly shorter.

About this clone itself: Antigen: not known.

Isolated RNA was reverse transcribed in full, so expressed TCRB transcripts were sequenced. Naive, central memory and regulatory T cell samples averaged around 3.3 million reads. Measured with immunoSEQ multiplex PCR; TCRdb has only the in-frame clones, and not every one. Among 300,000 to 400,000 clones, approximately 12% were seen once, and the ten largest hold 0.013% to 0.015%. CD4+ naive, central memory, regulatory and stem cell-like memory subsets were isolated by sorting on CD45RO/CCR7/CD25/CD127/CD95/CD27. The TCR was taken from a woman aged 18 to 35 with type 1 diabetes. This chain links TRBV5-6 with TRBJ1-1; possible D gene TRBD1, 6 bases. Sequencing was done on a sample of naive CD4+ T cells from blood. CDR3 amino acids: CASSINRARMNTEAFF. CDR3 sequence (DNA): TGTGCCAGCAGCATAAACAGGGCGAGGATGAACACTGAAGCTTTCTTT. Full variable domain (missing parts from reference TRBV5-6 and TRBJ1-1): DAGVTQSPTHLIKTRGQQVTLRCSPKSGHDTVSWYQQALGQGPQFIFQYYEEEERQRGNFPDRFSGHQFPNYSSELNVNALLLGDSALYLCASSINRARMNTEAFFGQGTRLTVV.